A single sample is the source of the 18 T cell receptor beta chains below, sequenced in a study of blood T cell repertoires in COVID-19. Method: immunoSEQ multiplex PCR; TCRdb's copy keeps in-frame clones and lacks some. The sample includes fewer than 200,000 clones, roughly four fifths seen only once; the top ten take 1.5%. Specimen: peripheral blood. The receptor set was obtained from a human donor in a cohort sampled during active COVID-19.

Written as DNA, the CDR3 is TGTGCCAGCAGCCAGACAGGGGGGAGCAATCAGCCCCAGCATTTT. This gives the protein CASSQTGGSNQPQHF. The chain recombines TRBV5-5 with TRBJ1-5; 9 bases map to TRBD1. Trimming at V came to 4 bases and at J to 1 base, leaving 3 bases not matched to a gene. This CDR3 contains 15 residues. CDR1 and CDR2 from the germline V gene are SGHKS and YYEKEE (reference sequence).

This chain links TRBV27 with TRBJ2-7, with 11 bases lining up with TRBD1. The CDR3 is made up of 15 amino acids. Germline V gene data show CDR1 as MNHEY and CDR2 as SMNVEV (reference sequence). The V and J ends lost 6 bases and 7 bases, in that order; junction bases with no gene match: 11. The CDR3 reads CASSSAGQGAREQYF. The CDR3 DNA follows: TGTGCCAGCAGCTCGGCCGGACAGGGGGCGCGAGAGCAGTACTTC.

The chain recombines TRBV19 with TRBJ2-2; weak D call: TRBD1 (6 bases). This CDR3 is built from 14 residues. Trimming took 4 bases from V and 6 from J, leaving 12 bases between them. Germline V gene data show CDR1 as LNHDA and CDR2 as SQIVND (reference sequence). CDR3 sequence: CASSTRDTAGELFF. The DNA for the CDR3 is TGTGCCAGTAGTACCCGGGACACAGCCGGGGAGCTGTTTTTT.

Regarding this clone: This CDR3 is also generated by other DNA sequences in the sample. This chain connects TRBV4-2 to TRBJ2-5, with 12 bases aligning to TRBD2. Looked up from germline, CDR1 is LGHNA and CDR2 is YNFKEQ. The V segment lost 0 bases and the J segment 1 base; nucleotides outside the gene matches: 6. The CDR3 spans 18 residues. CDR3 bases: TGTGCCAGCAGCCAAGATCTAGCGGGGGGGCCGACCCAAGAGACCCAGTACTTC. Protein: CASSQDLAGGPTQETQYF.

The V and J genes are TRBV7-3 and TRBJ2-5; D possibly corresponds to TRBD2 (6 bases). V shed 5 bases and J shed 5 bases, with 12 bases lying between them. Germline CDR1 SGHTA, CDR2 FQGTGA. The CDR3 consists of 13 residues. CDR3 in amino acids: CASSGTRGETQYF. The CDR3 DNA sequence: TGTGCCAGCAGCGGGACTCGTGGGGAGACCCAGTACTTC.

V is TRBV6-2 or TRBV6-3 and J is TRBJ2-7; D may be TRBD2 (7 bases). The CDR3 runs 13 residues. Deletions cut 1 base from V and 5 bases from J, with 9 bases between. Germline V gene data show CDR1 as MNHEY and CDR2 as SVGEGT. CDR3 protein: CASSYWGGDEQYF. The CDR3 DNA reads TGTGCCAGCAGTTACTGGGGGGGCGACGAGCAGTACTTC.

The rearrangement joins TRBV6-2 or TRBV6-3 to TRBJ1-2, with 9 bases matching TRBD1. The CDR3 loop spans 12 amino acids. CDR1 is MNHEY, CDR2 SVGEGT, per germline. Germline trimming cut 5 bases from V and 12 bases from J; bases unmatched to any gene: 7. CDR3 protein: CASSKYRGQDTF. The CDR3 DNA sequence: TGTGCCAGCAGTAAATACAGGGGGCAGGACACCTTC.

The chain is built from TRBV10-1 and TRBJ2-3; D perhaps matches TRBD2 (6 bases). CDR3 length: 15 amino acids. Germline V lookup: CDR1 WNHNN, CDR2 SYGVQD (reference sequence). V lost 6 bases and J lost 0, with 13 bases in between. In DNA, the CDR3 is TGCGCCAGCAGCTCCTCCGGGACTAGCACAGATACGCAGTATTTT. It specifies CASSSSGTSTDTQYF.

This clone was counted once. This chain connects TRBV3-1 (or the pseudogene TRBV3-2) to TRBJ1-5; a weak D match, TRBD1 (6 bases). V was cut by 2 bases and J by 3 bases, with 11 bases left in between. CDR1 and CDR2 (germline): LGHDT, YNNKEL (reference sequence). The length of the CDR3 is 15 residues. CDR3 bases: TGTGCCAGCAGCCAATCCGACAGGTTCAATCAGCCCCAGCATTTT. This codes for CASSQSDRFNQPQHF.

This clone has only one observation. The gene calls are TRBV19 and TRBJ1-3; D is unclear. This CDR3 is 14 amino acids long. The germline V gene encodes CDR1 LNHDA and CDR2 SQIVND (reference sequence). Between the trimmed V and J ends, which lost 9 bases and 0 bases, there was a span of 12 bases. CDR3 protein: CASARVYSGNTIYF. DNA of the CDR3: TGTGCCAGCGCGAGGGTCTACTCTGGAAACACCATATATTTT.

Here the CDR3 DNA reads TGTGCCAGCTCACCACGAAGGGCGGGGCCACCCTACGAGCAGTACTTC. Translation: CASSPRRAGPPYEQYF. This chain links TRBV18 with TRBJ2-7; D is possibly TRBD2 (6 bases). Between the trimmed V and J ends, which lost 1 base and 2 bases, there was a span of 15 bases. The CDR3 extends over 16 amino acids. Germline assignment: CDR1 KGHSH and CDR2 LQKENI.

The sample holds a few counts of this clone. As DNA, the CDR3 is TGTGCCAGCAGTTTGGCGCCTGGGGTAGGGGACTATGGCTACACCTTC. Translation gives CASSLAPGVGDYGYTF. The chain has TRBV28 and TRBJ1-2; tentative D call: TRBD1 (5 bases). Trimming cost V 3 bases and J 3 bases, with 17 bases left between them. The CDR3 is made up of 16 amino acids. Germline CDR1 and CDR2: MDHEN and SYDVKM.

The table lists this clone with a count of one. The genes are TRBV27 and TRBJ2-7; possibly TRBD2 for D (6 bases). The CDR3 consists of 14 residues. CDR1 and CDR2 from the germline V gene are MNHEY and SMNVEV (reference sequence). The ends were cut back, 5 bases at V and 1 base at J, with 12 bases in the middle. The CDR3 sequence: CASSQRTTSYEQYF. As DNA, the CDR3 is TGTGCCAGCAGTCAGAGGACTACATCCTACGAGCAGTACTTC.

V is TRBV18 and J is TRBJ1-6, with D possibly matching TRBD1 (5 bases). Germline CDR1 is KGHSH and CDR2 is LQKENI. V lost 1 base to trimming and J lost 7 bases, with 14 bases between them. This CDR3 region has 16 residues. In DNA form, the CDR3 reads TGTGCCAGCTCACCACGTGGCAGGGCCCTGAATTCACCCCTCCACTTT. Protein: CASSPRGRALNSPLHF.

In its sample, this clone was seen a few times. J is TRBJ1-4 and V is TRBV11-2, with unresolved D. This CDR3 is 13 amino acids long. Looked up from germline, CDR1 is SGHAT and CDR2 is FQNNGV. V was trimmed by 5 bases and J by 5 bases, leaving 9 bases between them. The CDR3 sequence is CASSTRENEKLFF. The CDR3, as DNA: TGTGCCAGCAGCACCCGGGAGAATGAAAAACTGTTTTTT. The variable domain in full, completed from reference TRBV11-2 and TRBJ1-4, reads EAGVAQSPRYKIIEKRQSVAFWCNPISGHATLYWYQQILGQGPKLLIQFQNNGVVDDSQLPKDRFSAERLKGVDSTLKIQPAKLEDSAVYLCASSTRENEKLFFGSGTQLSVL.

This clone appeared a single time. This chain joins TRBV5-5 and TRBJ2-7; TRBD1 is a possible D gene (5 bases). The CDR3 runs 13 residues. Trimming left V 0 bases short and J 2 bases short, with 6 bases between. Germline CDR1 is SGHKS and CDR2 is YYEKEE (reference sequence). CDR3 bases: TGTGCCAGCAGCTTGGAGGGGACCTACGAGCAGTACTTC. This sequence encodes CASSLEGTYEQYF.

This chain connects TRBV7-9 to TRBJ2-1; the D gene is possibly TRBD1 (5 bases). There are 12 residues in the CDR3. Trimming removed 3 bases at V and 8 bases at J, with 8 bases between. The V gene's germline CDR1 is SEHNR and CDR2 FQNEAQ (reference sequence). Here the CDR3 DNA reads TGTGCCAGCAGCTTCCAGGGCTATGAGCAGTTCTTC. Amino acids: CASSFQGYEQFF.

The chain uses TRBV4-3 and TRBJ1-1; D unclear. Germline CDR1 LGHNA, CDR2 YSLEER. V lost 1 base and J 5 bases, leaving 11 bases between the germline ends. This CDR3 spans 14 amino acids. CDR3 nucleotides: TGCGCCAGCAGCCAAGGCCCCGAACAAACTGAAGCTTTCTTT. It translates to CASSQGPEQTEAFF.